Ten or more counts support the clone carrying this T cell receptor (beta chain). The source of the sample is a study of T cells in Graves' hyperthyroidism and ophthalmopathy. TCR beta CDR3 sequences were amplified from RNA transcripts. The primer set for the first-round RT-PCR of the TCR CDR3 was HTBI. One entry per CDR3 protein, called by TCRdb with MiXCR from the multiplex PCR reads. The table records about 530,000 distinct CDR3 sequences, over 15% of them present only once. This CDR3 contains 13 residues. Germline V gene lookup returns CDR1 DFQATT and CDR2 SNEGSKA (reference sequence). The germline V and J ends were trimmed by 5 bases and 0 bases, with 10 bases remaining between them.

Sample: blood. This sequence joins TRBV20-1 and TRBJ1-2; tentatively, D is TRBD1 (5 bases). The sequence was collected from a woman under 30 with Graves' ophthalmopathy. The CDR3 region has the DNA TGCAGTGCTGAGACAGCTCCTAACTATGGCTACACCTTC. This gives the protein CSAETAPNYGYTF.